Described below is a single T cell receptor (beta chain) sequence and its context. Its cognate antigen is unknown. Germline lookup yields CDR1 MNHEY and CDR2 SVGAGI. The trim removed 5 bases at V and 6 bases at J, leaving 8 bases unmatched. This CDR3 comprises 14 residues. This specimen belongs to a study of cytomegalovirus exposure and HLA in healthy donors. It was with 60 Vbeta and 13 Jbeta primers that the PCR ran. Assay: immunoSEQ multiplex PCR; the TCRdb copy retains only in-frame clones and omits some. The sample comprises around 120,000 clones, roughly 80% of which are singletons, and less than 4% rests with the top ten. General study points: Association of a missense DCLRE1C variant with TCR beta V- and J-gene trimming was reported in a later analysis. Across donors, most TCRs were seen rarely, yet some public ones were widespread. Within an earlier analysis, most TCR beta V segments proved productive either about 90% or about 30% of the time.

This rearrangement joins TRBV6-5 to TRBJ2-7, with 9 bases matching TRBD2. Sequencing input: PBMCs. The clonotype was recovered from a young woman in good health and CMV-seropositive. The CDR3 DNA reads TGTGCCAGCAGTGCTCTAGCGGGGCGTGGCGAGCAGTACTTC. This sequence encodes CASSALAGRGEQYF.